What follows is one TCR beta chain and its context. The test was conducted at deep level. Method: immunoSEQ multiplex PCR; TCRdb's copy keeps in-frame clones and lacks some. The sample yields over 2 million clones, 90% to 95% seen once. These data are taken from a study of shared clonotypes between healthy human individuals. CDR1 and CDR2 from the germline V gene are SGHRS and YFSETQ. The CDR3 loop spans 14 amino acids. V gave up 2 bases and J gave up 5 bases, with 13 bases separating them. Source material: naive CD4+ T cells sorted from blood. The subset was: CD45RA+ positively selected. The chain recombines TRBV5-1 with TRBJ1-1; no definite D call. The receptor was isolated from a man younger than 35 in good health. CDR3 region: CASSFEAIGTEAFF. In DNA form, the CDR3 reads TGCGCCAGCAGCTTTGAGGCGATCGGGACTGAAGCTTTCTTT.